A selection of T cell receptor beta chains follows, all from one sample in a study of control samples from healthy donors and cancer patients. Produced via immunoSEQ multiplex PCR; TCRdb's table is partial and in-frame only. Of 130,000 to 150,000 clones detected, 80% to 95% appear once; the ten largest clones hold 4.5% to 6%. The sequenced sample consisted of blood. These receptors came from a man younger than 35 in good health. Each CDR3 is given with its conserved first and last residue. D genes are given only for firm matches. Only some rows state a clone size, as once, few, many or a class for expanded clones.

TRBV16	-	TRBJ1-2	few	CASSLVKGQNPFNYGYTF	TGTGCCAGCAGCCTCGTCAAGGGGCAGAACCCCTTTAATTATGGCTACACCTTC
TRBV7-8	TRBD2	TRBJ2-3	-	CASSSPALAGLTDTQYF	TGTGCCAGCAGCTCACCGGCCCTAGCGGGACTAACAGATACGCAGTATTTT
TRBV24-1	-	TRBJ2-7	-	CATAPTGQKANEQYF	TGTGCCACGGCTCCCACAGGGCAAAAGGCTAACGAGCAGTACTTC
TRBV11-3	-	TRBJ2-2	-	CASSPIGTSNTGELFF	TGTGCCAGCAGCCCTATAGGGACATCGAACACCGGGGAGCTGTTTTTT
TRBV19	-	TRBJ2-3	-	CASSTLATRISTDTQYF	TGTGCCAGTAGTACTTTGGCGACCCGTATTAGCACAGATACGCAGTATTTT
TRBV29-1	TRBD2	TRBJ2-1	-	CSVEDGLAGDVNEQFF	TGCAGCGTTGAAGATGGGCTAGCGGGGGATGTGAATGAGCAGTTCTTC
TRBV6-5	-	TRBJ1-5	-	CASSTGYQPQHF	TGTGCCAGCAGTACCGGGTATCAGCCCCAGCATTTT
TRBV3-1/TRBV3-2	-	TRBJ2-7	-	CASSQSSSYEQYF	TGTGCCAGCAGCCAGTCCAGCTCCTACGAGCAGTACTTC
TRBV6-2/TRBV6-3	TRBD2	TRBJ2-5	-	CASSYGFGLAGVWPQETQYF	TGTGCCAGCAGTTACGGATTTGGGCTAGCGGGGGTTTGGCCACAAGAGACCCAGTACTTC
TRBV5-4	-	TRBJ2-7	-	CASSLTGATYEQYF	TGTGCCAGCAGCTTAACAGGAGCAACCTACGAGCAGTACTTC
TRBV18	TRBD1	TRBJ2-5	-	CASSGTGIETQYF	TGTGCCAGCTCCGGGACAGGGATAGAGACCCAGTACTTC
TRBV20-1	-	TRBJ2-7	-	CSAVQSYEQYF	TGCAGTGCCGTGCAGTCCTACGAGCAGTACTTC
TRBV28	-	TRBJ2-1	-	CASSLSETEQFF	TGTGCCAGCAGTCTGAGTGAGACTGAGCAGTTCTTC
TRBV7-8	-	TRBJ2-7	once	CASSPGQTIAAYYEQYF	TGTGCCAGCAGCCCGGGACAAACGATAGCGGCCTACTACGAGCAGTACTTC
TRBV6-1	-	TRBJ2-1	-	CASSDDSGGTPRHFF	TGTGCCAGCAGTGATGATTCGGGGGGCACACCCCGGCATTTCTTC
TRBV5-1	-	TRBJ1-5	-	CASSRRGNQPQHF	TGCGCCAGCAGCCGGCGGGGGAATCAGCCCCAGCATTTT
TRBV28	TRBD1	TRBJ2-3	-	CASSPGQHTDTQYF	TGTGCCAGCAGCCCGGGACAGCACACAGATACGCAGTATTTT
TRBV3-1/TRBV3-2	-	TRBJ2-1	-	CASSPDTYNEQFF	TGTGCCAGCAGTCCGGACACCTACAATGAGCAGTTCTTC
TRBV11-3	-	TRBJ1-5	-	CASSLGRGQPQHF	TGTGCCAGCAGCTTAGGGAGAGGTCAGCCCCAGCATTTT
TRBV30	-	TRBJ1-5	once	CAWSGGRAGPGNQPQHF	TGTGCCTGGAGCGGTGGCCGGGCCGGGCCCGGCAATCAGCCCCAGCATTTT
TRBV11-3	TRBD2	TRBJ2-1	once	CASSFLAGVNNEQFF	TGTGCCAGCAGCTTCTTAGCGGGAGTTAACAATGAGCAGTTCTTC
TRBV3-1/TRBV3-2	-	TRBJ1-3	-	CASSQGGSGNTIYF	TGTGCCAGCAGCCAGGGCGGGTCTGGAAACACCATATATTTT
TRBV21-1	-	TRBJ2-2	-	CASSKRAVCSTGELFF	TGTGCCAGCAGCAAACGGGCCGTCTGTAGCACCGGGGAGCTGTTTTTT
TRBV3-1/TRBV3-2	-	TRBJ1-1	-	CASSLLGGDTLF	TGTGCCAGCAGCCTTCTGGGGGGGGACACTCTCTTT
TRBV15	-	TRBJ1-1	-	CATRGQPNTEAFF	TGTGCCACCAGGGGACAACCGAACACTGAAGCTTTCTTT
TRBV7-9	-	TRBJ1-5	-	CASSLVGGNQPQHF	TGTGCCAGCAGCTTAGTAGGGGGCAATCAGCCCCAGCATTTT
TRBV2	-	TRBJ2-1	-	CATLDNEQFF	TGTGCCACTTTAGACAATGAGCAGTTCTTC
TRBV11-2	TRBD2	TRBJ2-1	-	CASSLFDLAGRWDEQFF	TGTGCCAGCAGCTTGTTTGATCTAGCGGGGAGGTGGGATGAGCAGTTCTTC
TRBV4-1	-	TRBJ1-1	-	CASSQDPWEGNTEAFF	TGCGCCAGCAGCCAAGACCCTTGGGAGGGGAACACTGAAGCTTTCTTT
TRBV6-6	-	TRBJ2-7	-	CASSYHSYEQYF	TGTGCCAGCAGTTACCACTCCTACGAGCAGTACTTC
TRBV15	TRBD1	TRBJ2-1	-	CATSRGTGDGSEQFF	TGTGCCACCAGCAGGGGGACAGGGGATGGTAGTGAGCAGTTCTTC
TRBV12-5	-	TRBJ1-5	-	CASGPTLNQPQHF	TGTGCTAGTGGTCCAACCCTGAATCAGCCCCAGCATTTT
TRBV29-1	TRBD1	TRBJ1-2	-	CSVCEGDSFYGYTF	TGCAGCGTGTGCGAGGGGGACAGCTTCTATGGCTACACCTTC
TRBV4-3	-	TRBJ2-7	-	CASSEGRPSYEQYF	TGCGCCAGCAGCGAAGGAAGACCCTCCTACGAGCAGTACTTC
TRBV29-1	TRBD1	TRBJ1-1	-	CSVAGTGSDTEAFF	TGCAGCGTTGCCGGGACAGGGAGTGACACTGAAGCTTTCTTT
TRBV4-2	-	TRBJ1-5	-	CASSYKGDSYSNQPQHF	TGTGCCAGCAGCTACAAAGGCGACAGTTATAGCAATCAGCCCCAGCATTTT
TRBV29-1	-	TRBJ1-4	-	CSVESGEGEKLFF	TGCAGCGTTGAATCAGGGGAGGGAGAAAAACTGTTTTTT
TRBV7-8	-	TRBJ1-1	-	CASSLGRRWEALGVNTEAFF	TGTGCCAGCAGCTTAGGCCGGAGATGGGAGGCCCTAGGAGTGAACACTGAAGCTTTCTTT
TRBV11-3	-	TRBJ1-6	once	CASSLEGDSPLHF	TGTGCCAGCAGCTTAGAGGGGGACTCACCCCTCCACTTT
TRBV6-5	TRBD2	TRBJ2-7	-	CASRSLAVYEQYF	TGTGCCAGCAGATCACTAGCGGTGTACGAGCAGTACTTC
TRBV5-1	-	TRBJ2-1	-	CASSLQDRPPGNEQFF	TGCGCCAGCAGCTTACAAGACAGACCCCCGGGGAATGAGCAGTTCTTC
TRBV10-2	-	TRBJ2-2	-	CASSVAGLYTGELFF	TGCGCCAGCAGTGTTGCCGGATTGTACACCGGGGAGCTGTTTTTT
TRBV27	-	TRBJ1-2	-	CASRGNGRGGGYTF	TGTGCCAGCAGAGGTAATGGGCGTGGAGGTGGCTACACCTTC
TRBV9	-	TRBJ2-1	-	CASSVRGSSYNEQFF	TGTGCCAGCAGCGTACGGGGGAGCTCCTACAATGAGCAGTTCTTC
TRBV15	TRBD1	TRBJ1-3	-	CATSTRTGDDGNTIYF	TGTGCCACCAGCACAAGGACAGGGGACGATGGAAACACCATATATTTT
TRBV7-2	-	TRBJ1-2	-	CASSFGTTYGYTF	TGTGCCAGCAGCTTCGGGACAACCTATGGCTACACCTTC
TRBV24-1	TRBD2	TRBJ2-5	once	CATSDGPSRGGQETQYF	TGTGCCACCAGTGATGGTCCTTCCCGGGGGGGTCAAGAGACCCAGTACTTC
TRBV29-1	-	TRBJ2-2	-	CSVGNTGELFF	TGCAGCGTTGGGAACACCGGGGAGCTGTTTTTT
TRBV9	-	TRBJ1-5	-	CASSPDTNQPQHF	TGTGCCAGCAGCCCCGACACTAATCAGCCCCAGCATTTT